The TCR beta chain under discussion was sequenced for a study of T cell responses to AZD1222 COVID-19 vaccine. Only in-frame clones appear in the TCRdb table, and some are missing; sequencing was by immunoSEQ multiplex PCR. The sample lists about 66,000 clones; around 74% were seen once. Germline V gene sequence: CDR1 LGHDT, CDR2 YNNKEL (reference sequence). The CDR3 totals 13 residues. V lost 5 bases and J 1 base, leaving 8 bases between the germline ends. Study outcomes and limitations: Donors, mostly white British, included more females; clonal diversity was possibly underestimated. Baseline testing showed seropositivity in only a handful of AZD1222 recipients. Spike-specific TCR breadth and depth grew following two AZD1222 doses.

This clone was seen a few times. Its antigen is currently unknown. The V gene is TRBV3-1 (or the pseudogene TRBV3-2), the J gene TRBJ1-2; D is perhaps TRBD1 (5 bases). The material was peripheral blood, obtained on day 0 of MenACWY control vaccination. The source of this sequence is an adult in good health. The CDR3 reads CASSGDGNYGYTF. Here the CDR3 DNA reads TGTGCCAGCAGCGGGGACGGTAACTATGGCTACACCTTC.